This T cell receptor (beta chain) stems from a study of T cell repertoires in cytomegalovirus infection. The ends were cut back, 6 bases at V and 0 bases at J, with 9 bases in the middle. Germline V gives CDR1 SEHNR, CDR2 FQNEAQ (reference sequence). The CDR3 length is 14 residues. In its sample, this clonotype was seen many times. Each CDR3 protein gets one entry after TCRdb re-called the reads with MiXCR. The profile shows a few hundred thousand distinct CDR3 sequences, about 15% of them singletons. The sequence was collected from a human donor in good health (CMV status not recorded). Some clones in this sample may be carry-over from other donors' samples. The sequenced material came from CD8+ T cells from PBMCs. The gene calls are TRBV7-9 and TRBJ1-3, with unresolved D. The CDR3 DNA follows: TGTGCCAGCAGTGGACCGTTCTCTGGAAACACCATATATTTT. It encodes CASSGPFSGNTIYF.